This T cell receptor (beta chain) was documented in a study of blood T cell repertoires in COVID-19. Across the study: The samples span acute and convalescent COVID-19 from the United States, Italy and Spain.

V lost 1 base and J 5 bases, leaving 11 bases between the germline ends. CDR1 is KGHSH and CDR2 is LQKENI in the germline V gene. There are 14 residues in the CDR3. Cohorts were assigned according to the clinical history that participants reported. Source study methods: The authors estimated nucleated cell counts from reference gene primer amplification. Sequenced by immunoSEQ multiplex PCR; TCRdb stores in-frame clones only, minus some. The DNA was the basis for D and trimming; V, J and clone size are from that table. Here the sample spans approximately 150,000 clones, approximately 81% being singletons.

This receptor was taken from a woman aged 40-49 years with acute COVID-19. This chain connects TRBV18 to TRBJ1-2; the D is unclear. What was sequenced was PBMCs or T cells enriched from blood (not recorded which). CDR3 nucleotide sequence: TGTGCCAGCTCACCACTTGAGGAAATATATGGCTACACCTTC. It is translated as CASSPLEEIYGYTF.